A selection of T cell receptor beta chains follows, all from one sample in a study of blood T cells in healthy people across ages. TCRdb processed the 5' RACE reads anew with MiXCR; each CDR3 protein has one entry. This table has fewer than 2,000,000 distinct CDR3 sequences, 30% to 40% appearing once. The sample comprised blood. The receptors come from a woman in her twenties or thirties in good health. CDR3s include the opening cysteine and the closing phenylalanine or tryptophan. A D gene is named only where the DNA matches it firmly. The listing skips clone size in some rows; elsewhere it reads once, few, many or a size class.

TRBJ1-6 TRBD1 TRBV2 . CASSGRDRVSGSPLHF TGTGCCAGCAGTGGCCGGGACAGGGTGTCTGGTTCACCCCTCCACTTT
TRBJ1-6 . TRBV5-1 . CASSLEPAVSGNSPLHF TGCGCCAGCAGCTTGGAGCCGGCGGTATCGGGTAATTCACCCCTCCACTTT
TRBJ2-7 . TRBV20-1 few CSATVEGPRQYF TGCAGTGCTACCGTTGAGGGGCCAAGGCAGTACTTC
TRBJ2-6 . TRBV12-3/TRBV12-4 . CASNEQGPRSGANVLTF TGTGCCAGCAATGAACAGGGTCCCCGCTCTGGGGCCAACGTCCTGACTTTC
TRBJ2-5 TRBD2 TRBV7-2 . CASRQAGSETQYF TGTGCCAGCAGACAAGCGGGGTCGGAGACCCAGTACTTC
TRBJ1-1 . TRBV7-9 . CASSLGESFF TGTGCCAGCAGCTTAGGGGAGTCTTTCTTT
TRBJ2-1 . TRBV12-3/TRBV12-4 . CASSLVLRGRRGEQFF TGTGCCAGCAGTTTAGTTCTACGGGGGCGCAGAGGAGAGCAGTTCTTC
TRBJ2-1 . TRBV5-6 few CASSSNIRFGNEQFF TGTGCCAGCAGCTCGAATATTAGGTTCGGCAATGAGCAGTTCTTC
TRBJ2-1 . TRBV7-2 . CASSLVAGVGMSSEQFF TGTGCCAGCAGCTTAGTGGCTGGAGTGGGGATGAGCAGTGAGCAGTTCTTC
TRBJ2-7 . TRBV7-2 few CASSLVPGPRIYEQYF TGTGCCAGCAGCTTAGTTCCGGGACCGAGGATATACGAGCAGTACTTT
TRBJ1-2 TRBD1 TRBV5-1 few CASSAGTGDVRGYTF TGCGCCAGCAGCGCGGGGACAGGGGATGTTAGAGGCTACACCTTC
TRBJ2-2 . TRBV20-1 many CSARDITGELFF TGCAGTGCTAGAGACATCACCGGGGAGCTGTTTTTT
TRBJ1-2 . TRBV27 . CASRLGAQVGYTF TGTGCCAGCAGGCTGGGTGCCCAGGTTGGCTACACCTTC
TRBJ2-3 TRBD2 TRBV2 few CASKAGLAVNTDTQYF TGTGCCAGCAAAGCGGGACTAGCGGTGAACACAGATACGCAGTATTTT
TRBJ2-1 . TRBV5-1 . CASSLRTETNYNEQFF TGCGCCAGCAGCTTGAGGACAGAGACAAACTACAATGAGCAGTTCTTC
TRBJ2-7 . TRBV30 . CAWSGGKTEQYF TGTGCCTGGAGTGGGGGAAAGACCGAGCAGTACTTC
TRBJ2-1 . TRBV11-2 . CASRFRGQGGRDEQFF TGTGCCAGCAGATTCAGAGGGCAGGGTGGTAGGGATGAGCAGTTCTTC
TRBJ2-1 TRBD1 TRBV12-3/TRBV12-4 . CASSLLRQGAREQFF TGTGCCAGCAGTTTGTTAAGACAGGGGGCTCGGGAGCAGTTCTTC
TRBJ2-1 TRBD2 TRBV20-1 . CSARGLAGGRNEQFF TGCAGTGCTAGAGGACTAGCGGGGGGACGAAATGAGCAGTTCTTC
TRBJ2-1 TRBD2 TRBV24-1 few CATSEGLAYNEQFF TGTGCCACCAGTGAGGGACTAGCCTACAATGAGCAGTTCTTC